The 16 T cell receptor beta chains given below trace back to one sample, sequenced in a study of T-cell memory formation after mild COVID-19. A single record per CDR3 protein comes from TCRdb applying MiXCR to the 5' RACE reads. Among 500,000 to 550,000 distinct CDR3 sequences listed, 20% were seen once. Sequenced material: PBMCs or a T cell subset sorted from them (not recorded which). The receptors stem from an adult woman who had mild COVID-19 (a few samples of this study predate the infection). Cell type and time point are not known.

This chain joins TRBV2 and TRBJ1-6; perhaps TRBD1 as D (5 bases). The V gene lost 4 bases and the J gene lost 0 bases, with 10 bases spanning the gap. The CDR3 contains 16 residues. Germline V CDR1 and CDR2: SNHLY, FYNNEI. The CDR3 nucleotides are TGTGCCAGCAGTGCCAGGGATCACTCCTATAATTCACCCCTCCACTTT. The encoded protein is CASSARDHSYNSPLHF.

This clonotype has a handful of counts. CDR3 DNA sequence: TGCAGTGCCGGGGGGGACCTTAGCAATCAGCCCCAGCATTTT. It yields the protein CSAGGDLSNQPQHF. This chain links TRBV20-1 with TRBJ1-5, with D tentatively TRBD1 (5 bases). The CDR3 covers 14 residues. Looked up from germline, CDR1 is DFQATT and CDR2 is SNEGSKA (reference sequence). V lost 6 bases, J lost 0 bases, and 12 bases lay in between.

The chain employs TRBV24-1 and TRBJ1-1, with TRBD1 matching over 7 bases. The CDR3 is made up of 15 amino acids. Germline V gene lookup returns CDR1 KGHDR and CDR2 SFDVKD. The trim removed 3 bases at V and 7 bases at J, leaving 10 bases unmatched. The CDR3 loop reads CATSDAQTGDSEAFF. The CDR3 DNA reads as TGTGCCACCAGTGATGCCCAAACAGGGGACAGTGAAGCTTTCTTT.

The chain uses TRBV7-9 and TRBJ2-4; TRBD1 aligns across 11 bases. The junction had 0 bases not matched to a gene; V was cut back by 0 bases and J by 5 bases. This CDR3 is built from 15 residues. Germline V gene sequence: CDR1 SEHNR, CDR2 FQNEAQ (reference sequence). In DNA, the CDR3 is TGTGCCAGCAGCTTAGCGGGACAGGGGGAAAACATTCAGTACTTC. It specifies CASSLAGQGENIQYF.

This clonotype was observed at least ten times. This chain uses TRBV24-1 with TRBJ2-7; D gene uncertain. V shed 4 bases and J shed 2 bases, with 8 bases lying between them. The CDR3 contains 13 residues. The germline CDR1 and CDR2 sequences are KGHDR and SFDVKD. CDR3 DNA sequence: TGTGCCACCAGTGACGCTGCTACCTACGAGCAGTACTTC. Its protein is CATSDAATYEQYF.

This clonotype appeared a few times. This chain uses TRBV20-1 with TRBJ2-1; 13 nucleotides align to TRBD2. The CDR3 extends over 17 amino acids. Germline values: CDR1 DFQATT, CDR2 SNEGSKA (reference sequence). After removal of 7 bases from V and 5 bases from J, the junction contained 14 bases not matched to a gene. CDR3 amino acids: CSVPPVGLAGANNEQFF. The CDR3 nucleotides are TGCAGTGTTCCCCCCGTCGGACTAGCGGGAGCGAACAATGAGCAGTTCTTC.

This chain joins TRBV6-2 or TRBV6-3 and TRBJ2-1, with 10 bases lining up with TRBD2. CDR3 length: 15 amino acids. J lost 5 bases, V lost 2 bases, and 3 bases had no gene match. Germline-derived CDR1 and CDR2 are MNHEY and SVGEGT. DNA for the CDR3: TGTGCCAGCAGTTACACTGGACTAGCGGACAATGAGCAGTTCTTC. This sequence encodes CASSYTGLADNEQFF.

This clonotype was seen only a few times. This chain joins TRBV7-2 and TRBJ2-5, with 8 nucleotides matching TRBD1. With V trimmed by 1 base and J by 5 bases, 3 bases remained unmatched. Germline V gene lookup returns CDR1 SGHTA and CDR2 FQGNSA. This CDR3 spans 14 amino acids. CDR3: CASSLGQGWETQYF. Here the CDR3 DNA reads TGTGCCAGCAGCTTAGGACAGGGGTGGGAGACCCAGTACTTC.

This clonotype was seen a single time. V usage is TRBV9 and J usage is TRBJ2-1, with D perhaps matching TRBD2 (6 bases). The V gene lost 4 bases and the J gene lost 0 bases, with 14 bases spanning the gap. CDR1 and CDR2 (germline): SGDLS, YYNGEE. The CDR3 contains 16 residues. The chain's CDR3 is CASSIHAGGSYNEQFF. CDR3 sequence (DNA): TGTGCCAGCAGCATCCACGCCGGGGGCTCCTACAATGAGCAGTTCTTC.

This clonotype was seen a handful of times. The chain carries TRBV7-9 and TRBJ2-5; D is possibly TRBD1 or TRBD2 (6 bases each). The CDR3 is made up of 15 amino acids. Germline V gene sequence: CDR1 SEHNR, CDR2 FQNEAQ (reference sequence). V was trimmed by 1 base and J by 2 bases, leaving 11 bases between them. The CDR3 here is CASSLGRGHQETQYF. CDR3 bases: TGTGCCAGCAGCTTAGGGCGGGGACATCAAGAGACCCAGTACTTC.

This clonotype has more than one count but fewer than ten. It is unclear where the CDR3 begins or ends on the DNA, so no DNA is shown, and the CDR3 is as TCRdb lists it. The chain carries TRBV19 and TRBJ1-5; TRBD1, the table's D call, lacks a check against the DNA. The CDR3 is made up of 16 amino acids, end residues included. Germline loops: CDR1 LNHDA, CDR2 SQIVND (reference sequence). The CDR3 protein is CASTSDRTGSNQPQHF.

This clonotype was recorded many times. J is TRBJ2-3 and V is TRBV12-3 or TRBV12-4, with 16 bases identical to TRBD2. Trimming at V came to 6 bases and at J to 3 bases, leaving 3 bases not matched to a gene. CDR3 length: 16 amino acids. The CDR3 sequence is CASSPGLAGGTDTQYF. DNA of the CDR3: TGTGCCAGCAGCCCGGGACTAGCGGGAGGGACAGATACGCAGTATTTT.

This clonotype was seen more than once but under ten times. CDR3 loop: CSAPGLAGGLGTDTQYF. CDR3 bases: TGCAGTGCTCCGGGACTAGCGGGAGGGCTTGGCACAGATACGCAGTATTTT. V usage is TRBV20-1 and J usage is TRBJ2-3; 16 bases map to TRBD2. J lost 1 base, V lost 5 bases, and 6 bases had no gene match. CDR3 length: 17 amino acids. The V gene's germline CDR1 is DFQATT and CDR2 SNEGSKA (reference sequence).

The V call is TRBV19, the J call TRBJ1-3, with TRBD1 identical over 7 bases. Germline-derived CDR1 and CDR2 are LNHDA and SQIVND (reference sequence). This CDR3 region has 14 residues. V was pared by 7 bases and J by 4 bases, with 7 bases of the junction left unmatched. The DNA for the CDR3 is TGTGCCAGTAATCCTCGGACAGGAGGAAACACCATATATTTT. It codes for CASNPRTGGNTIYF. Full variable domain (outside the CDR3, taken from reference TRBV19 and TRBJ1-3): DGGITQSPKYLFRKEGQNVTLSCEQNLNHDAMYWYRQDPGQGLRLIYYSQIVNDFQKGDIAEGYSVSREKKESFPLTVTSAQKNPTAFYLCASNPRTGGNTIYFGEGSWLTVV.

The V gene is TRBV7-8, the J gene TRBJ1-2; TRBD1 matches at 7 bases. Germline-derived CDR1 and CDR2 are SGHVS and FQNEAQ. The trim removed 1 base at V and 4 bases at J, leaving 9 bases unmatched. The CDR3 has 16 amino acids. CDR3 DNA: TGTGCCAGCAGCTTAGATCCGGCAGGGGGAATCTATGGCTACACCTTC. Residues: CASSLDPAGGIYGYTF.

This chain links TRBV9 with TRBJ2-3, with D possibly being TRBD2 (6 bases). CDR1 SGDLS and CDR2 YYNGEE come from the germline V gene. This CDR3 is built from 15 residues. V was shortened by 2 bases and J by 2 bases, with 12 bases between the two germline ends. In nucleotides, the CDR3 is TGTGCCAGCAGCGTGGGGCGGGGACCCACAGATACGCAGTATTTT. Translating gives CASSVGRGPTDTQYF.